Below are 24 T cell receptor beta chains sequenced from a single sample in a study of CD8 T cells in Susac syndrome. Roughly 0.45 to 1 ug RNA was reverse transcribed with random hexamers. TCRdb re-called the immunoSEQ multiplex PCR reads through MiXCR, storing one row per CDR3 protein. The table includes 190,000 or so distinct CDR3 sequences, 90% to 95% detected once. Sequenced: CD4+ T cells from PBMCs. Receptors were obtained from a human donor with multiple sclerosis.

V and J are TRBV9 and TRBJ2-2; D is ambiguous. This CDR3 is built from 13 residues. CDR1 SGDLS and CDR2 YYNGEE come from the germline V gene. Trimming pared 5 bases from V and 6 bases from J, leaving 11 bases between. This chain's CDR3 is CASSDIVPGELFF. The DNA for the CDR3 is TGTGCCAGCAGTGACATAGTCCCCGGGGAGCTGTTTTTT.

V usage is TRBV7-3 and J usage is TRBJ2-5, with D unclear. Germline values: CDR1 SGHTA, CDR2 FQGTGA. The CDR3 runs to 10 residues. The V gene lost 10 bases and the J gene lost 5 bases, with 8 bases spanning the gap. The CDR3 DNA follows: TGTGCCACCCTCGGGGAGACCCAGTACTTC. Translated: CATLGETQYF. The entire variable domain, with the rest obtained from reference TRBV7-3 and TRBJ2-5, is as follows: GAGVSQTPSNKVTEKGKYVELRCDPISGHTALYWYRQSLGQGPEFLIYFQGTGAADDSGLPNDRFFAVRPEGSVSTLKIQRTERGDSAVYLCATLGETQYFGPGTRLLVL.

CDR3 coding DNA: TGCGCCAGCAGCTCCGACCGCAACTCCTACGAGCAGTACTTC. It encodes CASSSDRNSYEQYF. This chain joins TRBV5-1 and TRBJ2-7; D uncertain. The CDR3 is 14 amino acids. The germline gives CDR1 SGHRS, CDR2 YFSETQ. The V end lost 3 bases, the J end lost 0 bases, and 10 bases lay between the germline ends.

This chain joins TRBV7-2 and TRBJ1-3; D uncertain. Trimming stripped 3 bases from V and 0 bases from J, with 9 bases between. Germline CDR1 SGHTA, CDR2 FQGNSA. The CDR3 is made up of 15 amino acids. Here the CDR3 reads CASSFWGSSGNTIYF. CDR3 bases: TGTGCCAGCAGCTTCTGGGGAAGCTCTGGAAACACCATATATTTT. The full variable domain, in which reference TRBV7-2 and TRBJ1-3 provide the parts outside the CDR3, is GAGVSQSPSNKVTEKGKDVELRCDPISGHTALYWYRQSLGQGLEFLIYFQGNSAPDKSGLPSDRFSAERTGGSVSTLTIQRTQQEDSAVYLCASSFWGSSGNTIYFGEGSWLTVV.

V is TRBV5-6 and J is TRBJ2-7, with D possibly being TRBD2 (5 bases). The germline V gene encodes CDR1 SGHDT and CDR2 YYEEEE. Deletions cut 4 bases from V and 4 bases from J, with 9 bases between. The CDR3 is made up of 12 amino acids. CDR3 region: CASSDGGYEQYF. The CDR3 DNA sequence: TGTGCCAGCAGCGACGGAGGATACGAGCAGTACTTC.

The rearrangement joins TRBV3-1 to TRBJ1-5; D is unclear. Trimming stripped 3 bases from V and 6 bases from J, with 9 bases between. The CDR3 loop spans 13 amino acids. CDR1 is LGHDT and CDR2 is YNNKEL in the germline V gene (reference sequence). The CDR3 DNA is TGTGCCAGCAGCCAGGGGTTGGGTCAGCCCCAGCATTTT. Translated, it gives CASSQGLGQPQHF. Looking up the rest from reference TRBV3-1 and TRBJ1-5 gives the full variable domain: DTAVSQTPKYLVTQMGNDKSIKCEQNLGHDTMYWYKQDSKKFLKIMFSYNNKELIINETVPNRFSPKSPDKAHLNLHINSLELGDSAVYFCASSQGLGQPQHFGDGTRLSIL.

V is TRBV3-1 and J is TRBJ2-1; D is uncertain. There are 12 residues in the CDR3. Trimming shortened V by 1 base and J by 6 bases, and 4 bases separated the two germline ends. The V gene's germline CDR1 is LGHDT and CDR2 YNNKEL (reference sequence). The CDR3 nucleotides are TGTGCCAGCAGCCAAGTCGGCAATGAGCAGTTCTTC. It is translated as CASSQVGNEQFF.

The chain uses TRBV10-3 and TRBJ1-5; tentatively, D is TRBD1 (5 bases). V lost 6 bases and J 5 bases, leaving 14 bases between the germline ends. The CDR3 is 14 residues long. Germline V gene lookup returns CDR1 ENHRY and CDR2 SYGVKD. The CDR3 loop reads CAISQGPGDQPQHF. The CDR3 bases are TGTGCCATCAGCCAGGGCCCGGGAGATCAGCCCCAGCATTTT.

V and J are TRBV20-1 and TRBJ2-5; 7 nucleotides agree with TRBD2. Germline loops: CDR1 DFQATT, CDR2 SNEGSKA (reference sequence). The CDR3 spans 14 residues. V was clipped by 5 bases and J by 8 bases; unmatched bases: 14. The CDR3 nucleotides read TGCAGTGCTCGATGGGAGCGGGGCCGGGCTACCCAGTACTTC. It encodes CSARWERGRATQYF.

This chain connects TRBV6-6 to TRBJ1-5; no firm D call. CDR3 length: 16 amino acids. Trimming removed 2 bases from V and 2 bases from J, with 13 bases in between. Germline CDR1 MNHNY, CDR2 SVGAGI (reference sequence). In DNA form, the CDR3 reads TGTGCCAGCAGTTACGTGCCCCGAGGTGGCAATCAGCCCCAGCATTTT. It yields the protein CASSYVPRGGNQPQHF.

The chain combines TRBV6-5 with TRBJ1-1; D unresolved. Germline assignment: CDR1 MNHEY and CDR2 SVGAGI. Trimming took off 8 bases at V and 6 bases at J, with 16 bases between the two ends. The CDR3 spans 13 residues. CDR3 amino acids: CASSPTGSPEAFF. The CDR3 DNA follows: TGTGCCAGCTCCCCGACGGGTTCTCCTGAAGCTTTCTTT.

The chain joins TRBV10-2 to TRBJ2-1; 9 nucleotides align to TRBD2. Trimming cost V 4 bases and J 9 bases; bases outside gene matches: 7. The CDR3 consists of 14 residues. Germline-derived CDR1 and CDR2 are WSHSY and SAAADI. This CDR3 reads CASSGTSGFIEQFF. CDR3 in DNA: TGCGCCAGCAGTGGAACTAGCGGGTTTATTGAGCAGTTCTTC.

V is TRBV19 and J is TRBJ2-7; D may be TRBD1 or TRBD2 (6 bases each). The CDR3 runs 14 residues. V lost 7 bases and J lost 2, with 15 bases in between. Germline lookup yields CDR1 LNHDA and CDR2 SQIVND (reference sequence). CDR3 amino acids: CASTPGAGTYEQYF. CDR3 nucleotide sequence: TGTGCCAGTACCCCGGGGGCGGGGACCTACGAGCAGTACTTC. The full variable domain, with the rest looked up from reference TRBV19 and TRBJ2-7, is DGGITQSPKYLFRKEGQNVTLSCEQNLNHDAMYWYRQDPGQGLRLIYYSQIVNDFQKGDIAEGYSVSREKKESFPLTVTSAQKNPTAFYLCASTPGAGTYEQYFGPGTRLTVT.

This rearrangement joins TRBV29-1 to TRBJ2-7, with 8 bases aligning to TRBD1. The germline CDR1 and CDR2 sequences are SQVTM and ANQGSEA. The CDR3 covers 14 residues. The trim removed 5 bases at V and 6 bases at J, leaving 12 bases unmatched. The CDR3 protein is CSVSGQGLGGEQYF. CDR3 nucleotides: TGCAGCGTTTCAGGACAGGGTCTCGGGGGCGAGCAGTACTTC.

The chain recombines TRBV7-9 with TRBJ1-2; no clear D gene. The CDR3 extends over 12 amino acids. The V end lost 4 bases, the J end lost 8 bases, and 11 bases lay between the germline ends. In germline, CDR1 is SEHNR, CDR2 FQNEAQ (reference sequence). In DNA form, the CDR3 reads TGTGCCAGCAGCTCGAGTACAGTCGGCTACACCTTC. Protein sequence: CASSSSTVGYTF.

The rearrangement links TRBV29-1 to TRBJ1-1, with unresolved D. This CDR3 comprises 13 residues. The germline V and J ends were trimmed by 0 bases and 0 bases, with 5 bases remaining between them. CDR1 is SQVTM, CDR2 ANQGSEA, per germline. The CDR3 reads CSVEETMNTEAFF. CDR3 in DNA: TGCAGCGTTGAAGAGACTATGAACACTGAAGCTTTCTTT.

The chain is built from TRBV4-2 and TRBJ2-1; 10 nucleotides match TRBD2. The V and J ends lost 1 base and 8 bases, in that order; junction bases with no gene match: 11. The CDR3 loop spans 17 amino acids. The germline gives CDR1 LGHNA, CDR2 YNFKEQ. The CDR3 sequence is CASSQVFVTSGIDEQFF. Written as DNA, the CDR3 is TGTGCCAGCAGCCAAGTTTTCGTTACTAGCGGGATCGATGAGCAGTTCTTC.

J is TRBJ2-3 and V is TRBV27; D unclear. Trimming stripped 3 bases from V and 6 bases from J, with 10 bases between. The CDR3 length is 13 residues. Germline-derived CDR1 and CDR2 are MNHEY and SMNVEV (reference sequence). This CDR3 reads CASSFQESDTQYF. The DNA of the CDR3 is TGTGCCAGCAGTTTTCAGGAGTCGGATACGCAGTATTTT.

This chain joins TRBV20-1 and TRBJ1-1; 7 bases are a match to TRBD1. This CDR3 contains 12 residues. V lost 7 bases, J lost 5 bases, and 7 bases stayed unmatched. Germline values: CDR1 DFQATT, CDR2 SNEGSKA (reference sequence). CDR3 nucleotide sequence: TGCAGTGGCGCCAGGGGGTCGACTGAAGCTTTCTTT. Translated, it gives CSGARGSTEAFF.

The V and J genes are TRBV18 and TRBJ1-1; TRBD1 aligns across 10 bases. CDR1 is KGHSH and CDR2 is LQKENI in the germline V gene. J was trimmed by 11 bases and V by 3 bases; bases with no gene match: 9. The CDR3 covers 14 residues. The CDR3 reads CASSPGQGRVEAFF. The CDR3 nucleotides are TGTGCCAGCTCACCGGGACAGGGGAGAGTTGAGGCTTTCTTT.

This rearrangement joins TRBV5-6 to TRBJ2-1, with TRBD1 identical over 8 bases. Per germline, CDR1 SGHDT and CDR2 YYEEEE. The CDR3 spans 16 residues. With V trimmed by 5 bases and J by 0 bases, 7 bases remained unmatched. The CDR3 region has the DNA TGTGCCAGCAGGATCCGGACAGGGAGCTCCTACAATGAGCAGTTCTTC. This gives the protein CASRIRTGSSYNEQFF.

V usage is TRBV27 and J usage is TRBJ2-7; D assignment may be TRBD1 or TRBD2 (5 bases each). The length of the CDR3 is 15 residues. Trimming took off 6 bases at V and 4 bases at J, with 19 bases between the two ends. Germline assignment: CDR1 MNHEY and CDR2 SMNVEV (reference sequence). The CDR3, as DNA: TGTGCCAGCAGACTGCGACCTCGGGGCCATTACGAGCAGTACTTC. Translating gives CASRLRPRGHYEQYF.

The gene calls are TRBV12-3 or TRBV12-4 and TRBJ1-6; D is perhaps TRBD1 (5 bases). Trimming took off 7 bases at V and 8 bases at J, with 9 bases between the two ends. The CDR3 extends over 12 amino acids. CDR3 sequence (DNA): TGTGCCAGCACTGGGGACCATTCACCCCTCCACTTT. Its translation: CASTGDHSPLHF.

This rearrangement joins TRBV29-1 to TRBJ1-5, with a possible D match to TRBD1 (5 bases). The CDR3 sequence is 16 residues long. Looked up from germline, CDR1 is SQVTM and CDR2 is ANQGSEA. CDR3 in amino acids: CSFGGRSGLGNQPQHF. The DNA for the CDR3 is TGCAGTTTTGGGGGTCGAAGCGGCTTGGGCAATCAGCCCCAGCATTTT.